The entry that follows covers one TCR beta chain sequence. Source study methods: Reference gene primer amplification gave estimated nucleated cell counts. The table came from immunoSEQ multiplex PCR; TCRdb's copy has only in-frame clones and leaves some out. Clonal size and the V and J genes are those of that table, whereas D and trimming came from the DNA. In the table there are about 140,000 clones, approximately 87% of which are singletons. The V end lost 0 bases, the J end lost 0 bases, and 9 bases lay between the germline ends. The CDR3 totals 15 residues. Germline CDR1 is SGHDT and CDR2 is YYEEEE. The entry originates in a study of blood T cell repertoires in COVID-19. Whole-study context: Both acute and convalescent COVID-19 samples were obtained from the United States, Italy and Spain.

This chain uses TRBV5-6 with TRBJ1-2; no firm D call. This receptor was obtained from a man aged 50 to 59 who had recovered from COVID-19. Sequences were obtained from peripheral blood. Written as DNA, the CDR3 is TGTGCCAGCAGCTTGGCGCAGAAAACTAACTATGGCTACACCTTC. The encoded protein is CASSLAQKTNYGYTF.